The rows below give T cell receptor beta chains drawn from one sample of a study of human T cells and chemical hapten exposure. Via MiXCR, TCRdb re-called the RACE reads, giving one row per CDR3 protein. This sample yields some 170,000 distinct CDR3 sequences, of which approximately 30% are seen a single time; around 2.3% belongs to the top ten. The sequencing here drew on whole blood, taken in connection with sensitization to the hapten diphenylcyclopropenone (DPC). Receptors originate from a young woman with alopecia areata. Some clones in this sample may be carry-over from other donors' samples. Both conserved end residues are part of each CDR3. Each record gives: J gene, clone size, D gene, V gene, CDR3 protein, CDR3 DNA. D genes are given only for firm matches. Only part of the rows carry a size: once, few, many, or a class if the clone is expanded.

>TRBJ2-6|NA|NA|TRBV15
CATSREISGANVLTF
TGTGCCACCAGCAGAGAGATCTCTGGGGCCAACGTCCTGACTTTC
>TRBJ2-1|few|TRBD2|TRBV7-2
CASSLTSGTANEQFF
TGTGCCAGCAGCCTAACTAGCGGGACGGCAAATGAGCAGTTCTTC
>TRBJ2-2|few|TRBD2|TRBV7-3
CASSFSGGTGELFF
TGTGCCAGCAGCTTCAGCGGGGGGACCGGGGAGCTGTTTTTT
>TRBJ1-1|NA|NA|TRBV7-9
CASSGGRQEAFF
TGTGCCAGCAGCGGAGGAAGACAGGAAGCTTTCTTT
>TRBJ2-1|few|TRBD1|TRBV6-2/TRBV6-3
CASSYEPGQAHNEQFF
TGTGCCAGCAGTTACGAGCCGGGACAGGCCCACAATGAGCAGTTCTTC
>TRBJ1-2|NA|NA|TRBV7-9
CASSFQGLGGYTF
TGTGCCAGCAGTTTCCAGGGGCTGGGCGGCTACACCTTC
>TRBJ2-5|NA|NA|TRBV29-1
CSVEGRTGQETQYF
TGCAGCGTTGAAGGCCGCACAGGACAAGAGACCCAGTACTTC
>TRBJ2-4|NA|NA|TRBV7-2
CASSFQARQQNIQYF
TGTGCCAGCAGCTTCCAGGCTCGGCAGCAAAACATTCAGTACTTC
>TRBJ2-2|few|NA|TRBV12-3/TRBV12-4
CASRTRENTGELFF
TGTGCCAGCAGAACCCGGGAAAACACCGGGGAGCTGTTTTTT
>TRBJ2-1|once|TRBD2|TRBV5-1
CASSLALAGYNEQFF
TGCGCCAGCAGCTTGGCTCTAGCGGGATACAATGAGCAGTTCTTC
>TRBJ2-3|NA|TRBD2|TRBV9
CASSVAVGRPDTQYF
TGTGCCAGCAGCGTAGCGGTCGGGAGGCCAGATACGCAGTATTTT
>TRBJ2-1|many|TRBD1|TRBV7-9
CASSSGQAGHNEQFF
TGTGCCAGCAGCTCGGGACAGGCAGGCCACAATGAGCAGTTCTTC
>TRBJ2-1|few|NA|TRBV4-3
CASSHLGGNEQFF
TGCGCCAGCAGCCACCTTGGCGGTAATGAGCAGTTCTTC
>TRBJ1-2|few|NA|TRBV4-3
CASSQVGDTDGYTF
TGCGCCAGCAGCCAAGTGGGAGACACCGATGGCTACACCTTC
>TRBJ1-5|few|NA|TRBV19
CASSSNYYQPQHF
TGTGCCAGTAGTTCCAACTACTATCAGCCCCAGCATTTT
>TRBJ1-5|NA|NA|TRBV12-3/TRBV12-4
CASSTLGAGDQPQHF
TGTGCCAGCAGTACCCTGGGCGCCGGGGATCAGCCCCAGCATTTT
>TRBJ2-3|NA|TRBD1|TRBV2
CASGTGVDTQYF
TGTGCCAGCGGGACAGGTGTAGATACGCAGTATTTT
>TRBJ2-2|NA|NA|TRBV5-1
CASSLLLQGGELFF
TGCGCCAGCAGCTTGCTACTCCAGGGCGGGGAGCTGTTTTTT
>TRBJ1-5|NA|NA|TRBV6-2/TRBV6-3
CASSYPAGVNQPQHF
TGTGCCAGCAGTTACCCCGCGGGGGTGAATCAGCCCCAGCATTTT
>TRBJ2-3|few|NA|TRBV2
CASPASTDTQYF
TGTGCCAGCCCGGCGAGCACAGATACGCAGTATTTT
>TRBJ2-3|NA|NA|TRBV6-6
CAILVPGTDTQYF
TGTGCCATCCTAGTGCCAGGCACAGATACGCAGTATTTT
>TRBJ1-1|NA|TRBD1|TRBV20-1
CSARVLGQGGGMNTEAFF
TGCAGTGCTAGAGTTTTGGGACAGGGAGGAGGTATGAACACTGAAGCTTTCTTT
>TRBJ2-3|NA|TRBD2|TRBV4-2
CASSQEADGGARDTQYF
TGTGCCAGCAGCCAAGAGGCGGACGGGGGGGCCCGAGATACGCAGTATTTT
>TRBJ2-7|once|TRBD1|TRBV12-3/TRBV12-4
CASRTSSEGTGAYEQYF
TGTGCCAGCAGGACCAGCAGCGAGGGGACAGGGGCCTACGAGCAGTACTTC
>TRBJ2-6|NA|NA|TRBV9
CASSSDLSGANVLTF
TGTGCCAGCAGCTCGGACCTCTCTGGGGCCAACGTCCTGACTTTC
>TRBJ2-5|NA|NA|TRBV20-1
CSARDVGTAQYF
TGCAGTGCTAGAGATGTGGGAACGGCCCAGTACTTC
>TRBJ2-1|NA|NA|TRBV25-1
CASGRGRTGAEQFF
TGTGCCAGCGGGAGGGGGAGGACCGGCGCTGAGCAGTTCTTC
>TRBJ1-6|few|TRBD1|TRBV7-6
CASSLGQASPLHF
TGTGCCAGCAGCCTGGGACAGGCTTCACCCCTCCACTTT
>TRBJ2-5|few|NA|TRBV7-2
CASSPARTEQETQYF
TGTGCCAGCAGCCCCGCACGGACAGAGCAAGAGACCCAGTACTTC
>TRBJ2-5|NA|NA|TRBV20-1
CSARWGTQETQYF
TGCAGTGCTAGATGGGGGACCCAAGAGACCCAGTACTTC
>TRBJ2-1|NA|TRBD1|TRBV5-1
CASSGGQGPYNEQFF
TGCGCCAGCAGCGGAGGACAGGGGCCCTACAATGAGCAGTTCTTC
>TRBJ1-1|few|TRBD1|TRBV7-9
CATTQGGITEAFF
TGTGCCACCACTCAGGGGGGTATCACTGAAGCTTTCTTT
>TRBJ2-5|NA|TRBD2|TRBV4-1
CASSQGRGGRGTQYF
TGCGCCAGCAGCCAAGGGCGGGGGGGCCGTGGGACCCAGTACTTC
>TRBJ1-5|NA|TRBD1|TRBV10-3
CAIRPGQGDQPQHF
TGTGCCATCAGGCCGGGACAGGGGGACCAGCCCCAGCATTTT
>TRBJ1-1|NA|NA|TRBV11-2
CASSLVGGAGTEAFF
TGTGCCAGCAGCTTAGTAGGGGGGGCAGGGACTGAAGCTTTCTTT
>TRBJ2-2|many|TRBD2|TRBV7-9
CASSLKAGTSGELFF
TGTGCCAGCAGCTTAAAAGCGGGGACCTCCGGGGAGCTGTTTTTT
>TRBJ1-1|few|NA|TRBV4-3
CASSQDRAAEAFF
TGCGCCAGCAGCCAAGATCGCGCCGCTGAAGCTTTCTTT
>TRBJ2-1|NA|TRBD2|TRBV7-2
CASLSGRTYNEQFF
TGTGCCAGCCTTAGCGGGAGAACCTACAATGAGCAGTTCTTC
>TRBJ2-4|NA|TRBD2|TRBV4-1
CASSRNLAGGGKGWNIQYF
TGCGCCAGCAGCCGGAACCTAGCGGGAGGAGGGAAGGGGTGGAACATTCAGTACTTC
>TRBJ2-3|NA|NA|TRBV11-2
CASSLRVFTDTQYF
TGTGCCAGCAGCTTACGAGTATTCACAGATACGCAGTATTTT
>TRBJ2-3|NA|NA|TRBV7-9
CASTFTDTQYF
TGTGCCAGCACCTTCACAGATACGCAGTATTTT
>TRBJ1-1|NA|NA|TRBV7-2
CASSLLSLDRQGTEAFF
TGTGCCAGCAGCTTACTATCCCTTGACAGGCAGGGCACTGAAGCTTTCTTT
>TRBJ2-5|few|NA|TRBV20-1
CSAADSQETQYF
TGCAGTGCGGCGGACAGTCAAGAGACCCAGTACTTC
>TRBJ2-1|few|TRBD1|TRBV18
CASSPEGALLYNEQFF
TGTGCCAGCTCCCCAGAGGGGGCCCTCCTCTACAATGAGCAGTTCTTC
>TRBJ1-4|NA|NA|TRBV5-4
CASSRQGAGLNEKLFF
TGTGCCAGCAGCCGTCAGGGTGCGGGGTTGAATGAAAAACTGTTTTTT
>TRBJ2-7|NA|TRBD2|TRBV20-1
CSAPLSGRPYEQYF
TGCAGTGCCCCACTTAGCGGGAGGCCCTACGAGCAGTACTTC
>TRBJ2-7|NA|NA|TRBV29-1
CSVTYRVGAEQYF
TGCAGCGTCACCTACCGGGTCGGGGCCGAGCAGTACTTC
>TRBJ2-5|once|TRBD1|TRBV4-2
CASSPGQGRKETQYF
TGTGCCAGCAGCCCGGGACAGGGGAGAAAAGAGACCCAGTACTTC
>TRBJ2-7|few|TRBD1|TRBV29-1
CSVVGQGQQYF
TGCAGCGTTGTGGGACAGGGTCAGCAGTACTTC
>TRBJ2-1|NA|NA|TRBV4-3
CASSQDRGYEQFF
TGCGCCAGCAGCCAAGATCGAGGGTATGAGCAGTTCTTC